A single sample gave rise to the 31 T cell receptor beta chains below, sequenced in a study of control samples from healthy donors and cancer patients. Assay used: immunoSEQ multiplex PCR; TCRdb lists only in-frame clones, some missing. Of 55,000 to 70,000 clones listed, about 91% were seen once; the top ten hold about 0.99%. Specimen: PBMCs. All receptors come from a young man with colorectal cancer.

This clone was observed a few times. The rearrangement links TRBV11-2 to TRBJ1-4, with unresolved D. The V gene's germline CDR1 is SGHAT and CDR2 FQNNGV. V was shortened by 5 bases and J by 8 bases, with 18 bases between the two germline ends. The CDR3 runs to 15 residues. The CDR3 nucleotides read TGTGCCAGCAGCGGTGTCGGGTTTGAGGTGGAAAAACTGTTTTTT. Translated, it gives CASSGVGFEVEKLFF. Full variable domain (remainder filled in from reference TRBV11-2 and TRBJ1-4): EAGVAQSPRYKIIEKRQSVAFWCNPISGHATLYWYQQILGQGPKLLIQFQNNGVVDDSQLPKDRFSAERLKGVDSTLKIQPAKLEDSAVYLCASSGVGFEVEKLFFGSGTQLSVL.

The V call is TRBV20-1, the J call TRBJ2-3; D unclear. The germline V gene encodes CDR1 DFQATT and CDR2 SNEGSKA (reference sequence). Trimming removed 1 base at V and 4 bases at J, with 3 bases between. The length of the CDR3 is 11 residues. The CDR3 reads CSARGPDTQYF. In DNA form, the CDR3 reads TGCAGTGCTAGAGGGCCAGATACGCAGTATTTT.

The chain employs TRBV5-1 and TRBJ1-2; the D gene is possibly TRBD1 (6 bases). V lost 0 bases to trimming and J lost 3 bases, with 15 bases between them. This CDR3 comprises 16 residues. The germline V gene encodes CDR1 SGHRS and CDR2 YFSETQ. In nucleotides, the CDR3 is TGCGCCAGCAGCTTGGTGGCAGGGGATTACTACTATGGCTACACCTTC. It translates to CASSLVAGDYYYGYTF.

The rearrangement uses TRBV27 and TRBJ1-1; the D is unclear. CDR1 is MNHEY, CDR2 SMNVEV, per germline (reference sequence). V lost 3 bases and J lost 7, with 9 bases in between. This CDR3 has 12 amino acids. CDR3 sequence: CASSLRGGEAFF. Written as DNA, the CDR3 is TGTGCCAGCAGTTTGCGTGGCGGTGAAGCTTTCTTT.

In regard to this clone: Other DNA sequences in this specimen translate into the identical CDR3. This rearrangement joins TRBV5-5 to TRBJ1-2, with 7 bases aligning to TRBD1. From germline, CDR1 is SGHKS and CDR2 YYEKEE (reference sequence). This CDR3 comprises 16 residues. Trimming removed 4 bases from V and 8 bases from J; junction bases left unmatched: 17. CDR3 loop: CASSAEAPGGGGGYTF. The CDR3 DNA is TGTGCCAGCAGCGCTGAGGCTCCAGGGGGAGGTGGGGGCTACACCTTC.

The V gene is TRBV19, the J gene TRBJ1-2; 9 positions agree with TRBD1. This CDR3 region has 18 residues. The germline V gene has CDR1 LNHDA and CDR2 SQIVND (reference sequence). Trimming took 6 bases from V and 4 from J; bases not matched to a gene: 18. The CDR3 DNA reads TGTGCCAGTAGCCCAAGGGGGGGACAGGGTCGGCCTTCCTATGGCTACACCTTC. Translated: CASSPRGGQGRPSYGYTF. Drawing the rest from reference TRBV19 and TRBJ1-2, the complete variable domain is DGGITQSPKYLFRKEGQNVTLSCEQNLNHDAMYWYRQDPGQGLRLIYYSQIVNDFQKGDIAEGYSVSREKKESFPLTVTSAQKNPTAFYLCASSPRGGQGRPSYGYTFGSGTRLTVV.

The CDR3 sequence is CAWSPGSADTQYF. As DNA, the CDR3 is TGTGCCTGGAGTCCAGGGTCGGCAGATACGCAGTATTTT. The rearrangement joins TRBV30 to TRBJ2-3, with a weak D call TRBD1 (5 bases). Germline lookup yields CDR1 GTSNPN and CDR2 SVGIG (reference sequence). The CDR3 contains 13 residues. The V end was cut by 2 bases, the J end by 4 bases, with 10 bases between.

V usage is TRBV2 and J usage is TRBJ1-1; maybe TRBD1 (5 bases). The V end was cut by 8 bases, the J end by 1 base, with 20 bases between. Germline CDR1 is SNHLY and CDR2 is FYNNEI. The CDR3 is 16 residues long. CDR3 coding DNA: TGTGCCAGCCAACCTGAAGGATTCGGGGGGAACACTGAAGCTTTCTTT. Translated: CASQPEGFGGNTEAFF.

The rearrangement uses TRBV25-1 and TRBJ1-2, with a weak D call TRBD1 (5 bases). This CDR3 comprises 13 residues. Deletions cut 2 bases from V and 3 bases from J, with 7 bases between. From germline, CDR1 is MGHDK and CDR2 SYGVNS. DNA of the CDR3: TGTGCCAGCAGTGAAGGGGCGCACTATGGCTACACCTTC. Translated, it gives CASSEGAHYGYTF.

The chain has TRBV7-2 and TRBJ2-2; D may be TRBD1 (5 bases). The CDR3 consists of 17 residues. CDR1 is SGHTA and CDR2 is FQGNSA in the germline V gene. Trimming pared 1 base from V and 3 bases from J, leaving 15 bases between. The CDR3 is CASSLGGRVVDTGELFF. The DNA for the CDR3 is TGTGCCAGCAGCTTAGGGGGCAGGGTAGTTGACACCGGGGAGCTGTTTTTT. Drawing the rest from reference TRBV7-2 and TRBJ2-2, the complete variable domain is GAGVSQSPSNKVTEKGKDVELRCDPISGHTALYWYRQSLGQGLEFLIYFQGNSAPDKSGLPSDRFSAERTGGSVSTLTIQRTQQEDSAVYLCASSLGGRVVDTGELFFGEGSRLTVL.

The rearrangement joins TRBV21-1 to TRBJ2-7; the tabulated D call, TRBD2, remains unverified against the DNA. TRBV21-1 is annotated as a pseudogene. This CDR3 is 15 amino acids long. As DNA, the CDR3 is TGTGCCAGCAGCAAAGGGAGGCGTATATACGACGAGCAGTACGTC. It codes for CASSKGRRIYDEQYV.

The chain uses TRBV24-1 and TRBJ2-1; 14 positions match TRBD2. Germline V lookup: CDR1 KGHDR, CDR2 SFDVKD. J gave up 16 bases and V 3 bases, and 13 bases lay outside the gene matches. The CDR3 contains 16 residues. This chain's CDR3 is CATSDDPGLAGAGVFF. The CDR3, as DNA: TGTGCCACCAGTGATGATCCGGGACTAGCGGGGGCCGGGGTATTCTTC.

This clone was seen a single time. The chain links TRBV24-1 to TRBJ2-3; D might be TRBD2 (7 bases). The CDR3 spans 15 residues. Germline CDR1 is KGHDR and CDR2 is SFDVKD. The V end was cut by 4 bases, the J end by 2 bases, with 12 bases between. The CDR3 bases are TGTGCCACCAGTGAACGGGGGGCCTCCACAGATACGCAGTATTTT. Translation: CATSERGASTDTQYF.

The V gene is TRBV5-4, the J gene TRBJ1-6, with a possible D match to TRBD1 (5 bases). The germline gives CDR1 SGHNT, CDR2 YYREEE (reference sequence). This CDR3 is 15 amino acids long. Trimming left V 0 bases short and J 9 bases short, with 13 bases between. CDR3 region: CASSLARGTGSPLHF. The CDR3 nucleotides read TGTGCCAGCAGCTTGGCTCGGGGGACGGGTTCACCCCTCCACTTT. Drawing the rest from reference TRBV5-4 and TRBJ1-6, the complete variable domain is ETGVTQSPTHLIKTRGQQVTLRCSSQSGHNTVSWYQQALGQGPQFIFQYYREEENGRGNFPPRFSGLQFPNYSSELNVNALELDDSALYLCASSLARGTGSPLHFGNGTRLTVT.

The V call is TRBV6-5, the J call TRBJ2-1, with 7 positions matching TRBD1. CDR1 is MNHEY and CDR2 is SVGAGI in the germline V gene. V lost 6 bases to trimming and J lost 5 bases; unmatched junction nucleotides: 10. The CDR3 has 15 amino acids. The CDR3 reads CASSRDSLGDNEQFF. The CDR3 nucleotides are TGTGCCAGCAGCCGGGACAGCCTCGGGGACAATGAGCAGTTCTTC.

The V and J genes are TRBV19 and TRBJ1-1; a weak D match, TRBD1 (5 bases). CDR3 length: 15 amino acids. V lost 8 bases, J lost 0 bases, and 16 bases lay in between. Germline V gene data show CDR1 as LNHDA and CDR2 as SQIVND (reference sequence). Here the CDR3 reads CASDIGGALNTEAFF. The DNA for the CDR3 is TGTGCCAGTGATATTGGGGGAGCTCTGAACACTGAAGCTTTCTTT.

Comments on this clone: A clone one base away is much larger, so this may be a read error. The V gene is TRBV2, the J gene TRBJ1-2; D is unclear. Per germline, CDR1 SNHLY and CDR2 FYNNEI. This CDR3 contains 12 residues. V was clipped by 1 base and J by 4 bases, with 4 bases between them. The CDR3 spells CASSEEGYGYTF. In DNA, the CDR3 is TGTGCCAGCAGTGAAGAGGGCTATGGCTACACCTTC. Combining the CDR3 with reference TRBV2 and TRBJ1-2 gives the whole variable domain EPEVTQTPSHQVTQMGQEVILRCVPISNHLYFYWYRQILGQKVEFLVSFYNNEISEKSEIFDDQFSVERPDGSNFTLKIRSTKLEDSAMYFCASSEEGYGYTFGSGTRLTVV.

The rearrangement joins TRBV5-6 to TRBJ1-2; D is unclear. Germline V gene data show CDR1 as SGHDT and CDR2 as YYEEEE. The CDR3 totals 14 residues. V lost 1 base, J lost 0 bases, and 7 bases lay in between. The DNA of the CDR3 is TGTGCCAGCAGCTTGAGTAGAACTAACTATGGCTACACCTTC. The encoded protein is CASSLSRTNYGYTF.

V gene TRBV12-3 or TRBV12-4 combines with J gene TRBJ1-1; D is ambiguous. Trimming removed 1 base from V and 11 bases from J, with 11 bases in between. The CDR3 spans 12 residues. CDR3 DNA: TGTGCCAGCAGTTTAGAGTTAGGGAGGGCTTTCTTT. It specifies CASSLELGRAFF.

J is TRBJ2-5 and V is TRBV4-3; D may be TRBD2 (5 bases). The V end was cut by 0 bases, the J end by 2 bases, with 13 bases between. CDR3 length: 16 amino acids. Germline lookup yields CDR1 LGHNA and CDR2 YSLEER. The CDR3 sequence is CASSQDSLGVQETQYF. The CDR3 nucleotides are TGCGCCAGCAGCCAAGATTCGCTCGGGGTTCAAGAGACCCAGTACTTC.

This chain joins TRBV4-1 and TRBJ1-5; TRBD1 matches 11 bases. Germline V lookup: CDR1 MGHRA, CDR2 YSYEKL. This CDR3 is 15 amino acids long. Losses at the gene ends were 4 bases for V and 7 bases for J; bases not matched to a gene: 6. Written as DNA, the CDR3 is TGCGCCAGCAGCCCAGGACAGGGGGCATTCCAGCCCCAGCATTTT. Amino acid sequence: CASSPGQGAFQPQHF.

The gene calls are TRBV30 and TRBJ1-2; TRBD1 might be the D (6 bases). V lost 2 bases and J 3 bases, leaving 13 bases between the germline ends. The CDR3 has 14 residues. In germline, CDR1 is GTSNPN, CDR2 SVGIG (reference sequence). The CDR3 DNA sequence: TGTGCCTGGAGTAAAAAGAGACAGGACTATGGCTACACCTTC. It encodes CAWSKKRQDYGYTF.

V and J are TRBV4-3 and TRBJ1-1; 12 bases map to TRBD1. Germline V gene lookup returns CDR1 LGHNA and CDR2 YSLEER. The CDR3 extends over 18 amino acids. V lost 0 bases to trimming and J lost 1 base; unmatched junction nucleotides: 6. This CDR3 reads CASSQDLRDRGPNTEAFF. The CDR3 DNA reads TGCGCCAGCAGCCAAGATCTAAGGGACAGGGGGCCGAACACTGAAGCTTTCTTT.

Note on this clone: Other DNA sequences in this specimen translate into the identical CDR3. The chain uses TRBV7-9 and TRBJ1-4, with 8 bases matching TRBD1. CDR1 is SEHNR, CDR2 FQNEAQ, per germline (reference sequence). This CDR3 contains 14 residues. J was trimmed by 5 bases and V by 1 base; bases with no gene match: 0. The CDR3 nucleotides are TGTGCCAGCAGCTTAGGACAGGGGAATGAAAAACTGTTTTTT. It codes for CASSLGQGNEKLFF.

The CDR3 is CASSIYGMAGNTIYF. The CDR3, as DNA: TGTGCCAGTAGTATATACGGGATGGCAGGAAACACCATATATTTT. The chain uses TRBV19 and TRBJ1-3; unclear D gene. The CDR3 contains 15 residues. V lost 2 bases, J lost 4 bases, and 12 bases lay in between. Germline CDR1 and CDR2: LNHDA and SQIVND (reference sequence).

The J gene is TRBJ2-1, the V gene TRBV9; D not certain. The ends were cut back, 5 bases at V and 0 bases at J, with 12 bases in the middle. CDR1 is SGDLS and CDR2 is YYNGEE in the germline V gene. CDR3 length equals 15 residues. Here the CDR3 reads CASSETPSSYNEQFF. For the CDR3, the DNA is TGTGCCAGCAGTGAGACCCCTAGCTCCTACAATGAGCAGTTCTTC. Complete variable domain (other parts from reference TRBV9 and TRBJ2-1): DSGVTQTPKHLITATGQRVTLRCSPRSGDLSVYWYQQSLDQGLQFLIQYYNGEERAKGNILERFSAQQFPDLHSELNLSSLELGDSALYFCASSETPSSYNEQFFGPGTRLTVL.

The CDR3 sequence: CASSVPGTAVFTEAFF. CDR3 DNA: TGTGCCAGTAGTGTTCCCGGGACAGCGGTCTTCACTGAAGCTTTCTTT. The rearrangement uses TRBV19 and TRBJ1-1, with 7 nucleotides matching TRBD1. The CDR3 consists of 16 residues. Trimming took 5 bases from V and 4 from J; bases not matched to a gene: 13. Germline CDR1 reads LNHDA; CDR2 reads SQIVND (reference sequence).

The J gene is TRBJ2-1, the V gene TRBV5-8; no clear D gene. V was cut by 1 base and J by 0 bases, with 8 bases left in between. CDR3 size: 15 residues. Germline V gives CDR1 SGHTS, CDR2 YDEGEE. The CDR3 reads CASSLLTGSYNEQFF. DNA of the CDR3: TGTGCCAGCAGCTTGCTGACTGGCTCCTACAATGAGCAGTTCTTC.

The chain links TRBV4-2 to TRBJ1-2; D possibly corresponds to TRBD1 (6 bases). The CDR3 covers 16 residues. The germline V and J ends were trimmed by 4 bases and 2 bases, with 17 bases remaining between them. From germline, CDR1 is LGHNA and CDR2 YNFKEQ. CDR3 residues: CASSLAGGPGNYGYTF. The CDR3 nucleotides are TGTGCCAGCAGCCTTGCGGGGGGCCCGGGCAACTATGGCTACACCTTC.

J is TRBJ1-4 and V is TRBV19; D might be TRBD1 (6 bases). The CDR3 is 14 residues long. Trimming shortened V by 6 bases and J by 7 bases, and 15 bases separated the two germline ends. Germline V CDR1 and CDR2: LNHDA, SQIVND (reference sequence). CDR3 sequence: CASSTQEGGEKLFF. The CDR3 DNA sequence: TGTGCCAGTAGCACTCAAGAAGGGGGTGAAAAACTGTTTTTT. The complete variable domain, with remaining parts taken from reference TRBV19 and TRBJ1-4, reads DGGITQSPKYLFRKEGQNVTLSCEQNLNHDAMYWYRQDPGQGLRLIYYSQIVNDFQKGDIAEGYSVSREKKESFPLTVTSAQKNPTAFYLCASSTQEGGEKLFFGSGTQLSVL.

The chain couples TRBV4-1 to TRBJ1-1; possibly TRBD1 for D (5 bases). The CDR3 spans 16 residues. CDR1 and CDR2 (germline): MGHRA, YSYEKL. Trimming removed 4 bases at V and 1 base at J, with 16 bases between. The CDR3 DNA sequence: TGCGCCAGCAGCCTCTCTACCGGGGCGGAGAACACTGAAGCTTTCTTT. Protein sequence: CASSLSTGAENTEAFF.